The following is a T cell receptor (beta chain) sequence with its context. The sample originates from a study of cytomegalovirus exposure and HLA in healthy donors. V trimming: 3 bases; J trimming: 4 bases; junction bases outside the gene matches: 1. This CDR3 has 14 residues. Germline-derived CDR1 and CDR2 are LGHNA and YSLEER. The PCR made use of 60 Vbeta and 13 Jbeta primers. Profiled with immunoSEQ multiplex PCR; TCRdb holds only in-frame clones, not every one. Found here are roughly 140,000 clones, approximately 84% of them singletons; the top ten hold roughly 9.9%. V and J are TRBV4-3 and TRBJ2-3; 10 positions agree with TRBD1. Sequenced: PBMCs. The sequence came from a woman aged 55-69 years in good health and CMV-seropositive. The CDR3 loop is CASSQTGGADTQYF. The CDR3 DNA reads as TGCGCCAGCAGCCAGACAGGGGGCGCAGATACGCAGTATTTT.